This T cell receptor beta chain was obtained from a study of shared clonotypes between healthy human individuals. Study-wide context: The donors, two women and three men, were aged 18 to 49.

Cells designated naive CD8 were CD45RO-negative and were positively selected for CCR7, with terminally differentiated effector memory CD45RA+ cells excluded. Caucasian adults living in Nashville, Tennessee, provided all samples. The DNA input per sorted-subset replicate PCR was 200 ng, corresponding to roughly 31,000 T cell genomes. Sequenced by immunoSEQ multiplex PCR; TCRdb stores in-frame clones only, minus some. The sample includes 2 million or so clones, about 94% of them seen just once. Germline CDR1 and CDR2: SGHNT and YYREEE (reference sequence). Trimming shortened V by 3 bases and J by 4 bases, and 8 bases separated the two germline ends. The CDR3 sequence is 13 residues long. Notes on this clone: Other DNA sequences in this sample translate to the same CDR3.

Sequences were obtained from naive CD8+ T cells sorted from blood. The chain combines TRBV5-4 with TRBJ1-5; D is uncertain. The TCR comes from a man between 18 and 35 years old in good health. CDR3 amino acids: CASSSDGNQPQHF. In nucleotides, the CDR3 is TGTGCCAGCAGCTCGGACGGGAATCAGCCCCAGCATTTT.